The clone carrying this TCR beta chain was seen a few times. This sample stems from a study of human T cells and chemical hapten exposure. TCRdb redid the calling of the RACE reads with MiXCR, one entry per CDR3 protein. The repertoire holds under 300,000 distinct CDR3 sequences, with approximately 8.4% as singletons. The time point: pre-sensitization, week 0. Treatment noted: therapeutic diphenylcyclopropenone sensitization with weekly scalp DPC. From whole blood left unfractionated, total RNA was extracted. Trimming pared 0 bases from V and 0 bases from J, leaving 9 bases between. Germline-derived CDR1 and CDR2 are DFQATT and SNEGSKA (reference sequence). The CDR3 is made up of 15 amino acids.

The sequence came from a middle-aged woman with alopecia areata. Some clones in this sample may be carry-over from other donors' samples. The rearrangement links TRBV20-1 to TRBJ2-1, with D maybe TRBD2 (5 bases). Material: whole blood, obtained in connection with sensitization to the hapten diphenylcyclopropenone (DPC). The CDR3 nucleotides are TGCAGTGCTAGAGATGTTGGAGGCTCCTACAATGAGCAGTTCTTC. Protein: CSARDVGGSYNEQFF.